Below, 15 T cell receptor beta chains from the same sample are listed, as sequenced in a study of blood T cell repertoires in COVID-19. The repertoire was sequenced with immunoSEQ multiplex PCR; TCRdb's copy has only in-frame clones and lacks some. The data contain some 130,000 clones, approximately 89% of them singletons. Sequencing input: peripheral blood. Source of these receptors: a man aged 50-60 years with acute or convalescent COVID-19.

V gene TRBV5-1 combines with J gene TRBJ1-1; TRBD1 agrees at 7 bases. This CDR3 contains 15 residues. J was trimmed by 4 bases and V by 3 bases; bases with no gene match: 9. Germline loops: CDR1 SGHRS, CDR2 YFSETQ. The CDR3 coding sequence is TGCGCCAGCAGCTCGGACAGGCGAGAGAGCACTGAAGCTTTCTTT. Translating it yields CASSSDRRESTEAFF.

V and J are TRBV10-3 and TRBJ2-1, with 11 bases aligning to TRBD2. Germline lookup yields CDR1 ENHRY and CDR2 SYGVKD. The V segment lost 0 bases and the J segment 8 bases; nucleotides outside the gene matches: 9. The CDR3 loop spans 17 amino acids. The CDR3 spells CAISESRYSGGADEQFF. The CDR3 DNA follows: TGTGCCATCAGTGAGTCGAGGTATAGCGGGGGGGCCGATGAGCAGTTCTTC.

The chain combines TRBV27 with TRBJ2-7; 8 nucleotides align to TRBD1. Germline V lookup: CDR1 MNHEY, CDR2 SMNVEV (reference sequence). The CDR3 sequence is 16 residues long. V was pared by 4 bases and J by 4 bases, with 12 bases of the junction left unmatched. CDR3 amino acids: CASSSNTRTGRYEQYF. For the CDR3, the DNA is TGTGCCAGCAGTTCAAATACTAGGACAGGGCGATACGAGCAGTACTTC.

V is TRBV3-1 (or the pseudogene TRBV3-2) and J is TRBJ2-5; 8 bases fit TRBD2. Germline CDR1 LGHDT, CDR2 YNNKEL (reference sequence). V lost 0 bases, J lost 2 bases, and 5 bases stayed unmatched. The CDR3 contains 16 residues. DNA of the CDR3: TGTGCCAGCAGCCAAGAGCGGTTAGCGGGGCAAGAGACCCAGTACTTC. Residues: CASSQERLAGQETQYF.

The V call is TRBV5-1, the J call TRBJ2-1; the D gene is possibly TRBD2 (5 bases). The CDR3 runs 14 residues. V was trimmed by 5 bases and J by 10 bases, leaving 19 bases between them. Germline V gene data show CDR1 as SGHRS and CDR2 as YFSETQ. CDR3 loop: CASSREVIAGEQFF. The CDR3 region has the DNA TGCGCCAGCAGTCGTGAGGTGATTGCGGGCGAGCAGTTCTTC.

The CDR3 reads CASRAGTGETGELFF. The CDR3 nucleotides are TGTGCCAGCAGAGCCGGGACAGGGGAGACCGGGGAGCTGTTTTTT. The chain is built from TRBV6-5 and TRBJ2-2; 10 bases are shared with TRBD1. The length of the CDR3 is 15 residues. The V segment lost 6 bases and the J segment 5 bases; nucleotides outside the gene matches: 6. Looked up from germline, CDR1 is MNHEY and CDR2 is SVGAGI.

This rearrangement joins TRBV5-1 to TRBJ2-7; 9 bases are a match to TRBD1. The CDR3 contains 15 residues. CDR1 and CDR2 from the germline V gene are SGHRS and YFSETQ. The V segment lost 0 bases and the J segment 4 bases; nucleotides outside the gene matches: 5. CDR3 DNA: TGCGCCAGCAGCTTGGCGGGACAGGGCCTTTACGAGCAGTACTTC. Translating it yields CASSLAGQGLYEQYF.

The V gene is TRBV27, the J gene TRBJ1-1; TRBD1 matches 10 bases. V shed 4 bases and J 4 bases; nucleotides not matched to a gene: 6. The CDR3 spans 15 residues. Germline V gene data show CDR1 as MNHEY and CDR2 as SMNVEV (reference sequence). CDR3 residues: CASSWGQGYSTEAFF. In DNA, the CDR3 is TGTGCCAGCAGTTGGGGACAGGGGTACTCCACTGAAGCTTTCTTT.

The chain carries TRBV19 and TRBJ1-2, with D uncertain. CDR1 is LNHDA and CDR2 is SQIVND in the germline V gene (reference sequence). With 5 bases removed from V and 8 bases from J, the gap between germline ends came to 15 bases. CDR3 size: 13 residues. The CDR3 region is CASSSTPQLGYTF. The CDR3 bases are TGTGCCAGTAGTTCCACCCCTCAACTGGGCTACACCTTC.

The chain couples TRBV6-5 to TRBJ2-1, with D possibly matching TRBD1 (5 bases). CDR1 and CDR2 (germline): MNHEY, SVGAGI. Between the trimmed V and J ends, which lost 4 bases and 4 bases, there was a span of 8 bases. The CDR3 length is 13 residues. The CDR3 region has the DNA TGTGCCAGCAGTTCCGACAGTTACAATGAGCAGTTCTTC. Amino acid sequence: CASSSDSYNEQFF.

This sequence joins TRBV10-1 and TRBJ2-1; D ambiguous. CDR3 length: 13 residues. The germline V gene has CDR1 WNHNN and CDR2 SYGVQD (reference sequence). Trimming shortened V by 8 bases and J by 1 base, and 9 bases separated the two germline ends. CDR3 DNA sequence: TGCGCCAGCGGGCCAAAATCCTACAATGAGCAGTTCTTC. Translated, it gives CASGPKSYNEQFF.

The chain is built from TRBV6-1 and TRBJ2-2; 7 nucleotides align to TRBD1. CDR3 length: 16 residues. The germline V gene encodes CDR1 MNHNS and CDR2 SASEGT. V was pared by 4 bases and J by 3 bases, with 8 bases of the junction left unmatched. CDR3 sequence reads: CASSVLAGGYTGELFF. The DNA of the CDR3 is TGTGCCAGCAGTGTGTTGGCAGGGGGTTACACCGGGGAGCTGTTTTTT.

The chain uses TRBV28 and TRBJ2-7, with 13 bases that match TRBD2. The CDR3 consists of 14 residues. Germline CDR1 MDHEN, CDR2 SYDVKM. The V gene end was trimmed by 6 bases and the J gene end by 7 bases; junction bases not matched to a gene: 6. The CDR3 DNA follows: TGTGCCAGCAGACCAGGACTAGCGGGAGTTGAGCAGTACTTC. Its translation is CASRPGLAGVEQYF.

The chain employs TRBV27 and TRBJ2-3; D not resolved. Per germline, CDR1 MNHEY and CDR2 SMNVEV (reference sequence). Between the trimmed V and J ends, which lost 4 bases and 3 bases, there was a span of 14 bases. The CDR3 contains 15 residues. CDR3 loop: CASSSYAVATDTQYF. The CDR3 region has the DNA TGTGCCAGCAGTTCATATGCTGTGGCAACAGATACGCAGTATTTT.

Comment on this clone: In this CDR3 the conserved last residue, phenylalanine or tryptophan, is missing, so a read error is likely. Because the CDR3's place on the DNA is in doubt, the DNA is left out and the CDR3 is given as listed by TCRdb. The V call is TRBV5-1, the J call TRBJ2-7; the table names TRBD1, a call not compared with the DNA. CDR1 is SGHRS and CDR2 is YFSETQ in the germline V gene. The CDR3 length is 14 residues, termini included. The CDR3 is CASSLEFPGQGIYL.